These T cell receptor beta chains were read from a single sample in a study of T cell responses to AZD1222 COVID-19 vaccine. TCRdb's table, derived via immunoSEQ multiplex PCR, lists solely in-frame clones and lacks some. Of around 72,000 clones in the sample, approximately 80% were seen once. Sample: peripheral blood, taken on day 0 of AZD1222 vaccination. The receptors shown here come from an adult in good health. Both conserved end residues are part of each CDR3. The D gene is left open where the match is weak. Size values are once, few and many counts, or a class for expanded clones, and some rows have none.

cdr3_length	d_call	v_call	clone_size	j_call	cdr3_aa	cdr3_nt
17	NA	TRBV4-2	NA	TRBJ2-2	CASSQEVGFANTGELFF	TGTGCCAGCAGCCAAGAGGTGGGTTTCGCGAACACCGGGGAGCTGTTTTTT
12	NA	TRBV7-6	NA	TRBJ1-3	CASSHDRNTIYF	TGTGCCAGCAGCCATGATCGAAACACCATATATTTT
17	NA	TRBV4-1	NA	TRBJ1-6	CASSQDFSGSYNSPLHF	TGCGCCAGCAGCCAAGACTTTTCAGGCTCCTATAATTCACCCCTCCACTTT
14	TRBD1	TRBV19	NA	TRBJ1-2	CASSQGASRYGYTF	TGTGCCAGTAGTCAGGGGGCTAGTCGCTATGGCTACACCTTC
13	NA	TRBV7-9	few	TRBJ2-2	CASSPGPTGELFF	TGTGCCAGCAGCCCCGGCCCCACCGGGGAGCTGTTTTTT
15	NA	TRBV4-1	NA	TRBJ2-7	CASSQAGMVSDEQYF	TGCGCCAGCAGCCAAGCCGGGATGGTCAGCGACGAGCAGTACTTC
13	NA	TRBV9	NA	TRBJ1-2	CASGQVHNYGYTF	TGTGCCAGCGGCCAGGTCCATAACTATGGCTACACCTTC
15	NA	TRBV24-1	NA	TRBJ2-5	CATSDLDSVQETQYF	TGTGCCACCAGTGACTTGGACAGCGTACAAGAGACCCAGTACTTC
15	NA	TRBV6-2/TRBV6-3	NA	TRBJ2-1	CASSYLSTAYNEQFF	TGTGCCAGCAGTTACCTTAGCACCGCCTACAATGAGCAGTTCTTC
14	NA	TRBV7-3	NA	TRBJ2-3	CASSPSLSADTQYF	TGTGCCAGCAGCCCCTCGTTAAGCGCAGATACGCAGTATTTT
15	TRBD1	TRBV5-1	few	TRBJ2-7	CASSFLMGTANEQYF	TGCGCCAGCAGCTTTTTAATGGGGACAGCCAACGAGCAGTACTTC
17	NA	TRBV6-6	NA	TRBJ1-2	CASSPWVGTSRNYGYTF	TGTGCCAGCAGTCCCTGGGTCGGGACGTCCAGAAACTATGGCTACACCTTC
14	NA	TRBV10-3	NA	TRBJ2-1	CAISGGQGWWEQFF	TGTGCCATCAGTGGAGGGCAGGGTTGGTGGGAGCAGTTCTTC
17	TRBD1	TRBV9	NA	TRBJ2-1	CASSVGVGGQGSNEQFF	TGTGCCAGCAGCGTTGGGGTAGGGGGACAGGGCTCAAATGAGCAGTTCTTC
14	TRBD1	TRBV15	NA	TRBJ2-7	CATSRDRGPYEQYF	TGTGCCACCAGCAGGGACAGGGGGCCCTACGAGCAGTACTTC
16	NA	TRBV5-1	NA	TRBJ1-3	CASSSSGEATGNTIYF	TGCGCCAGCAGCAGCTCAGGGGAAGCTACTGGAAACACCATATATTTT
16	TRBD2	TRBV5-5	once	TRBJ2-5	CASSLELAGGRETQYF	TGTGCCAGCAGCTTAGAACTAGCGGGGGGCAGGGAGACCCAGTACTTC
13	NA	TRBV12-3/TRBV12-4	NA	TRBJ2-7	CASSFNTLREQYF	TGTGCCAGCAGTTTTAACACTCTGCGCGAGCAGTACTTC
11	NA	TRBV20-1	NA	TRBJ1-2	CSASDGYGYTF	TGCAGTGCTTCCGACGGCTATGGCTACACCTTC
13	NA	TRBV27	NA	TRBJ1-1	CASSLGSNTEAFF	TGTGCCAGCAGTTTGGGAAGTAACACTGAAGCTTTCTTT
13	NA	TRBV12-3/TRBV12-4	NA	TRBJ1-1	CASSFSGYTEAFF	TGTGCCAGCAGTTTCTCGGGGTACACTGAAGCTTTCTTT
11	NA	TRBV20-1	NA	TRBJ1-1	CSASWDTEAFF	TGCAGTGCTTCCTGGGACACTGAAGCTTTCTTT
14	NA	TRBV7-2	NA	TRBJ1-1	CASSAPRRNTEAFF	TGTGCCAGCAGCGCTCCTCGGAGAAACACTGAAGCTTTCTTT
15	NA	TRBV9	NA	TRBJ1-1	CASSPGGLTGTEAFF	TGTGCCAGCAGCCCGGGGGGGCTGACAGGCACTGAAGCTTTCTTT
16	TRBD2	TRBV5-4	NA	TRBJ2-7	CASRRGGSGGRDEQYF	TGTGCCAGCAGACGGGGAGGGAGCGGGGGGAGAGACGAGCAGTACTTC
12	NA	TRBV29-1	NA	TRBJ2-5	CSVAEAGETQYF	TGCAGCGTCGCCGAGGCGGGAGAGACCCAGTACTTC
12	NA	TRBV6-1	NA	TRBJ2-7	CASSERGDEQYF	TGTGCCAGCAGTGAAAGGGGGGACGAGCAGTACTTC
10	NA	TRBV6-5	NA	TRBJ1-2	CASWMYGYTF	TGTGCCAGCTGGATGTATGGCTACACCTTC
12	NA	TRBV6-5	NA	TRBJ1-1	CASWEMNTEAFF	TGTGCCAGCTGGGAAATGAACACTGAAGCTTTCTTT
16	NA	TRBV15	few	TRBJ2-2	CATRGGRGRHTGELFF	TGTGCCACCAGAGGGGGAAGGGGAAGGCACACCGGGGAGCTGTTTTTT
13	TRBD1	TRBV6-5	once	TRBJ1-4	CASAGQGGEKLFF	TGTGCCAGCGCGGGACAGGGAGGCGAAAAACTGTTTTTT
15	NA	TRBV6-5	NA	TRBJ2-7	CASNPGWDLTYEQYF	TGTGCCAGCAACCCAGGGTGGGACCTGACCTACGAGCAGTACTTC
15	TRBD1	TRBV5-4	NA	TRBJ1-4	CASSWTGGSEEKLFF	TGTGCCAGCAGCTGGACAGGGGGGTCAGAGGAAAAACTGTTTTTT
16	TRBD2	TRBV6-5	NA	TRBJ2-7	CASSYNSLAASYEQYF	TGTGCCAGCAGTTACAATTCCCTAGCGGCCTCCTACGAGCAGTACTTC
13	NA	TRBV19	once	TRBJ2-7	CASSPGTFYEQYF	TGTGCCAGTAGTCCAGGGACATTTTACGAGCAGTACTTC
13	NA	TRBV11-2	once	TRBJ2-1	CASSLVFLSEQFF	TGTGCCAGCAGCTTAGTCTTTCTTAGTGAGCAGTTCTTC
17	TRBD2	TRBV27	NA	TRBJ2-1	CASCPFSGGISYNEQFF	TGTGCCAGCTGCCCCTTTAGCGGGGGGATCTCCTACAATGAGCAGTTCTTC
13	TRBD1	TRBV19	NA	TRBJ2-5	CASSSQGGETQYF	TGTGCCAGTAGTTCACAGGGGGGAGAGACCCAGTACTTC
14	NA	TRBV19	few	TRBJ1-1	CASSIDRWGTEAFF	TGTGCCAGTAGTATAGACCGATGGGGCACTGAAGCTTTCTTT
15	TRBD1	TRBV2	NA	TRBJ1-4	CASTADRGANEKLFF	TGTGCCAGCACCGCTGACAGGGGAGCTAATGAAAAACTGTTTTTT
14	NA	TRBV5-1	NA	TRBJ2-7	CASSPLQNSYEQYF	TGCGCCAGCAGCCCGCTACAGAACTCCTACGAGCAGTACTTC
15	TRBD1	TRBV9	NA	TRBJ2-5	CASSVDRGRGETQYF	TGTGCCAGCAGCGTCGACAGGGGGCGCGGGGAGACCCAGTACTTC
17	TRBD1	TRBV7-9	NA	TRBJ1-3	CASSFYHRGSSGNTIYF	TGTGCCAGCAGTTTCTACCACAGGGGAAGCTCTGGAAACACCATATATTTT